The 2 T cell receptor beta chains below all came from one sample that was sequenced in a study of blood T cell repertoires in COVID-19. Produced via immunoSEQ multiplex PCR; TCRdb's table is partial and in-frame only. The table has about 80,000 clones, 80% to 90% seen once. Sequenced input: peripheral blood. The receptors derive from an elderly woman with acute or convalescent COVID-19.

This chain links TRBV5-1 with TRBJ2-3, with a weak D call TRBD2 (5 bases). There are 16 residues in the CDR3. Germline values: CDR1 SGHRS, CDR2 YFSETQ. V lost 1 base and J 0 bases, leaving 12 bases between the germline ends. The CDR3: CASSLTGYSSTDTQYF. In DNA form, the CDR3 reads TGCGCCAGCAGCTTGACGGGATATTCAAGCACAGATACGCAGTATTTT. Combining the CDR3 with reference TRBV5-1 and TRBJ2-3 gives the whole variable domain KAGVTQTPRYLIKTRGQQVTLSCSPISGHRSVSWYQQTPGQGLQFLFEYFSETQRNKGNFPGRFSGRQFSNSRSEMNVSTLELGDSALYLCASSLTGYSSTDTQYFGPGTRLTVL.

CDR3 region: CAWIPRDTFGNTIYF. In DNA form, the CDR3 reads TGTGCCTGGATTCCCCGGGACACCTTTGGAAACACCATATATTTT. This chain links TRBV30 with TRBJ1-3; the D gene is possibly TRBD1 (6 bases). V lost 4 bases and J lost 3, with 16 bases in between. From germline, CDR1 is GTSNPN and CDR2 SVGIG (reference sequence). This CDR3 has 15 residues.